This T cell receptor beta chain was sequenced for a study of tumor-infiltrating lymphocytes in primary liver carcinoma. Study context: Surgeons resected the patients' primary liver carcinomas. The tumors, T1-T3 N0M0 lesions, were about 4.2 to 11 cm across. General study findings and limits: A significantly higher top-250-clone fraction was recorded for tumors than for blood (p = 0.039).

Germline V gene sequence: CDR1 LGHNT, CDR2 FRNRAP. This CDR3 is built from 13 residues. The germline V and J ends were trimmed by 1 base and 10 bases, with 8 bases remaining between them. Germline DNA was extracted too, while blood RNA derived from unsorted whole blood. Comment on this clonotype: Its antigen is not identified.

The researchers produced TCR beta cDNA from approximately 550 ng total RNA with a constant-region primer. ARM-PCR, slightly modified, supplied the TCR beta libraries through three nested multiplex PCR rounds. The first two PCR rounds used TRBV1-TRBV30 forward primers with a C-beta reverse primer, about 10 cycles each. TCRdb itself ran the multiplex PCR reads through MiXCR, one entry per CDR3 protein. The sample holds a few hundred thousand distinct CDR3 sequences, 50% to 60% seen once. The chain uses TRBV12-5 and TRBJ1-6; maybe TRBD1 (5 bases). The receptor was derived from a woman aged 25 to 39 with primary liver carcinoma and hepatitis B virus infection. The sample consisted of peripheral blood. As DNA, the CDR3 is TGTGCTAGTGGTTTGGACTGGGGGTCACCCCTCCACTTT. Protein sequence: CASGLDWGSPLHF. Looking up the rest from reference TRBV12-5 and TRBJ1-6 gives the full variable domain: DARVTQTPRHKVTEMGQEVTMRCQPILGHNTVFWYRQTMMQGLELLAYFRNRAPLDDSGMPKDRFSAEMPDATLATLKIQPSEPRDSAVYFCASGLDWGSPLHFGNGTRLTVT.